The 17 T cell receptor beta chains given below trace back to one sample, sequenced in a study of identical twins. TCRdb recomputed calls from the 5' RACE reads with MiXCR, one row per CDR3 protein. The sample lists around 1.7 million distinct CDR3 sequences, under 35% occurring once. Sample: cord blood. The receptors shown here come from a newborn girl in good health.

There are many counts of this clonotype. The chain has TRBV5-1 and TRBJ1-5; tentatively, D is TRBD1 (6 bases). The length of the CDR3 is 15 residues. Trimming removed 4 bases from V and 3 bases from J, with 14 bases in between. The V gene's germline CDR1 is SGHRS and CDR2 YFSETQ. The CDR3 DNA is TGCGCCAGCAGCCTGGATGGACAGCTCAATCAGCCCCAGCATTTT. Amino acids: CASSLDGQLNQPQHF.

V and J are TRBV5-1 and TRBJ1-2; 7 bases are shared with TRBD1. Germline CDR1 SGHRS, CDR2 YFSETQ. CDR3 length: 16 residues. After removal of 4 bases from V and 2 bases from J, the junction contained 11 bases not matched to a gene. Here the CDR3 DNA reads TGCGCCAGCAGCCCGGAGACAGGGAAGCCCAACTATGGCTACACCTTC. Amino acid sequence: CASSPETGKPNYGYTF.

This clonotype was recorded at least ten times. The rearrangement links TRBV20-1 to TRBJ2-3, with D perhaps assigned TRBD1 or TRBD2 (5 bases each). V gave up 4 bases and J gave up 2 bases, with 22 bases separating them. The CDR3 contains 17 residues. The germline CDR1 and CDR2 sequences are DFQATT and SNEGSKA (reference sequence). CDR3 DNA: TGCAGTGCTACCGCACCGACGGAGGACATCTTCACAGATACGCAGTATTTT. Translation gives CSATAPTEDIFTDTQYF.

The chain is built from TRBV9 and TRBJ2-3; TRBD2 is a possible D gene (6 bases). This CDR3 has 16 amino acids. Germline CDR1 SGDLS, CDR2 YYNGEE. The V and J ends lost 0 bases and 2 bases respectively, with 13 bases between them. The CDR3 reads CASSVVRRGNTDTQYF. The CDR3 DNA reads TGTGCCAGCAGCGTAGTCCGACGGGGGAACACAGATACGCAGTATTTT. The variable domain in full, completed from reference TRBV9 and TRBJ2-3, reads DSGVTQTPKHLITATGQRVTLRCSPRSGDLSVYWYQQSLDQGLQFLIQYYNGEERAKGNILERFSAQQFPDLHSELNLSSLELGDSALYFCASSVVRRGNTDTQYFGPGTRLTVL.

Concerning this clonotype: One junction end does not reproduce the germline sequence, and a read error may be involved. The chain couples TRBV6-8 to TRBJ1-5; D might be TRBD1 (6 bases). The CDR3 is 12 amino acids. CDR1 and CDR2 (germline): MNHGY, SAAAGT. As DNA, the CDR3 is TGTGCCTGCAGTCGACAGGCCCAGCCCCAGCATTTT. Its protein product is CACSRQAQPQHF.

The rearrangement joins TRBV6-1 to TRBJ2-3, with 13 bases matching TRBD2. Germline CDR1 is MNHNS and CDR2 is SASEGT. V shed 1 base and J 3 bases; nucleotides not matched to a gene: 7. The CDR3 consists of 18 residues. The CDR3 DNA reads as TGTGCCAGCAGTGAAGGACTAGCGGGAGGTGGTGGAACAGATACGCAGTATTTT. As protein: CASSEGLAGGGGTDTQYF.

This chain connects TRBV10-3 to TRBJ2-7, with D maybe TRBD2 (6 bases). V was cut by 8 bases and J by 4 bases, with 24 bases left in between. CDR1 is ENHRY, CDR2 SYGVKD, per germline. The CDR3 contains 16 residues. The CDR3 sequence: CAIGGDMSAGRYEQYF. CDR3 DNA: TGTGCCATCGGAGGGGATATGAGCGCGGGGCGTTACGAGCAGTACTTC.

The chain has TRBV28 and TRBJ2-2; weak D call: TRBD2 (5 bases). V was clipped by 4 bases and J by 7 bases, with 19 bases between them. Germline lookup yields CDR1 MDHEN and CDR2 SYDVKM. This CDR3 is built from 16 residues. CDR3 sequence reads: CASSWALRDLGGELFF. CDR3 in DNA: TGTGCCAGCAGTTGGGCCTTGAGGGATTTGGGCGGGGAGCTGTTTTTT.

This clonotype was found a few times. The rearrangement links TRBV28 to TRBJ2-7; 7 nucleotides align to TRBD2. Trimming took 10 bases from V and 0 from J; bases not matched to a gene: 6. Germline lookup yields CDR1 MDHEN and CDR2 SYDVKM. The CDR3 length is 13 residues. CDR3 DNA sequence: TGTGCCACCCTGGCGGGGGTCTCCTACGAGCAGTACTTC. It specifies CATLAGVSYEQYF.

The chain is built from TRBV3-1 and TRBJ1-2; D call uncertain. Trimming removed 4 bases at V and 4 bases at J, with 10 bases between. Germline values: CDR1 LGHDT, CDR2 YNNKEL (reference sequence). The CDR3 has 13 amino acids. CDR3 nucleotides: TGTGCCAGCAGCCCCTCTCCCACCTATGGCTACACCTTC. It translates to CASSPSPTYGYTF.

This clonotype was seen more than once but under ten times. The genes are TRBV24-1 and TRBJ2-3; TRBD2 matches at 8 bases. CDR1 is KGHDR, CDR2 SFDVKD, per germline. The CDR3 runs 12 residues. The V and J ends lost 10 bases and 3 bases, in that order; junction bases with no gene match: 2. CDR3 protein: CATSGRTDTQYF. In nucleotides, the CDR3 is TGTGCCACGAGCGGGAGAACAGATACGCAGTATTTT.

This clonotype was found a few times. The rearrangement joins TRBV18 to TRBJ2-7; 9 bases match TRBD1. The junction had 10 bases not matched to a gene; V was cut back by 3 bases and J by 4 bases. Germline-derived CDR1 and CDR2 are KGHSH and LQKENI. The CDR3 contains 16 residues. The CDR3, as DNA: TGTGCCAGCTCACCCCAGGTGGGACAGGGTTCGTACGAGCAGTACTTC. Translating gives CASSPQVGQGSYEQYF.

The chain couples TRBV2 to TRBJ2-1; D call uncertain. The ends were cut back, 7 bases at V and 2 bases at J, with 18 bases in the middle. The CDR3 has 16 residues. From germline, CDR1 is SNHLY and CDR2 FYNNEI. The CDR3 DNA reads TGTGCCAGCAACCGCGTGAAAGCTGACCCCTACAATGAGCAGTTCTTC. As protein: CASNRVKADPYNEQFF.

The CDR3 loop reads CSARKTGELFF. The CDR3 DNA is TGCAGTGCTAGGAAGACCGGGGAGCTGTTTTTT. V gene TRBV20-1 combines with J gene TRBJ2-2; no reliable D call. V was cut by 3 bases and J by 5 bases, with 4 bases left in between. The CDR3 runs 11 residues. The germline V gene has CDR1 DFQATT and CDR2 SNEGSKA (reference sequence).

The chain uses TRBV20-1 and TRBJ2-3; D is unresolved. CDR3 length equals 13 residues. Germline CDR1 DFQATT, CDR2 SNEGSKA (reference sequence). Trimming took off 1 base at V and 2 bases at J, with 7 bases between the two ends. The CDR3 DNA reads TGCAGTGCTAGAGGACTTATCACAGATACGCAGTATTTT. The encoded protein is CSARGLITDTQYF.

The CDR3 DNA follows: TGTGCCAGCAGCCAAGAACCGTGGGATACGCAGTATTTT. Its translation: CASSQEPWDTQYF. This chain connects TRBV4-2 to TRBJ2-3; D not certain. CDR3 length equals 13 residues. Deletions cut 0 bases from V and 6 bases from J, with 7 bases between. The germline V gene encodes CDR1 LGHNA and CDR2 YNFKEQ.

This chain uses TRBV27 with TRBJ1-6, with 10 positions matching TRBD1. Germline CDR1 MNHEY, CDR2 SMNVEV (reference sequence). V was clipped by 6 bases and J by 5 bases; unmatched bases: 7. The CDR3 runs to 16 residues. Here the CDR3 DNA reads TGTGCCAGCAGAACCCGGACAGGGGGACATAATTCACCCCTCCACTTT. This gives the protein CASRTRTGGHNSPLHF.